The sequence of this T cell receptor beta chain was determined in a study of beta chain features in type 1 diabetes. Study-level points and caveats: Patients showed naive, central memory and Treg TCRB repertoires that appeared more similar than those of healthy donors. Shortening that was moderate but significant affected the TCRB CDR3s of Type 1 diabetes patients in all four CD4+ subsets. VDJ junctions sequenced from type 1 diabetes patients showed fewer insertions and more deletions.

Sequencing targeted expressed TCRB transcripts, as all isolated RNA had been reverse transcribed. Using immunoSEQ multiplex PCR, the repertoire was profiled, and TCRdb retains in-frame clones only, with some absent. Of almost 350,000 clones in the sample, 7.5% to 9% are singletons; the top ten hold less than 0.45%. Germline V lookup: CDR1 SGHRS, CDR2 YFSETQ. This CDR3 is built from 13 residues. The germline V and J ends were trimmed by 2 bases and 5 bases, with 11 bases remaining between them. Donors contributed one heparinised blood draw apiece, averaging about 120 mL. This clone was detected only a few times. Its target is unknown.

The rearrangement links TRBV5-1 to TRBJ2-7; D is possibly TRBD2 (6 bases). The sample consisted of central memory CD4+ T cells from blood. This receptor was obtained from a young woman in good health. CDR3 residues: CASSLQPGDEQYF. CDR3 DNA sequence: TGCGCCAGCAGCTTACAACCGGGGGACGAGCAGTACTTC.